One T cell receptor (beta chain) is described in this entry. Its specificity is unknown. The sample is drawn from a study of T cell repertoires in cytomegalovirus infection. TCRdb processed the reads anew with MiXCR; each CDR3 protein has one entry. The sample holds hundreds of thousands of distinct CDR3 sequences; around 30% are singletons and the top ten take 11% to 15%. CDR3 size: 17 residues. Germline CDR1 reads SEHNR; CDR2 reads FQNEAQ (reference sequence). V was clipped by 1 base and J by 0 bases, with 15 bases between them. Sample: cultured CD8+ T cells from PBMCs, taken from culture after CMV antigen stimulation. The origin of this receptor is a human donor in good health (CMV status not recorded). Some clones in this sample may be carry-over from other donors' samples. The chain links TRBV7-9 to TRBJ2-5, with D perhaps assigned TRBD1 or TRBD2 (6 bases each). DNA of the CDR3: TGTGCCAGCAGCTTAGTGCGGGACATGGGGTACCAAGAGACCCAGTACTTC. It yields the protein CASSLVRDMGYQETQYF.